This T cell receptor beta chain originates from a study of regulatory T cells in long-lasting Graves disease. Stated time point: newly diagnosed GD, antithyroid drugs for less than 3 months. The TCR library was prepared using RNA isolated from PBMCs. This clonotype was recorded at least ten times. To make TCR beta libraries, researchers used iRepertoire HTBI primers and Arm-PCR of CDR3 regions. TCRdb itself ran the multiplex PCR reads through MiXCR, one entry per CDR3 protein. The sample holds about 520,000 distinct CDR3 sequences, about 12% seen once. CDR3 length: 16 residues. V was trimmed by 5 bases and J by 0 bases, leaving 14 bases between them. CDR1 SGHAT and CDR2 FQNNGV come from the germline V gene. These data are also associated with another study on T cells in Graves' hyperthyroidism and ophthalmopathy. As that report states: A first-round RT-PCR of the TCR CDR3 used the HTBI primer set.

The source of this sequence is a woman aged 25 to 45 with Graves disease. The chain is built from TRBV11-2 and TRBJ1-3; perhaps TRBD1 as D (5 bases). The starting material was peripheral blood mononuclear cells (PBMCs), obtained at new diagnosis, from a patient treated with antithyroid drugs. In DNA, the CDR3 is TGTGCCAGCAGCCCACGGCCAGGGCCCTCTGGAAACACCATATATTTT. As protein: CASSPRPGPSGNTIYF.